The next 23 T cell receptor beta chains were all read from a single sample in a study of blood T cell repertoires in COVID-19. The method was immunoSEQ multiplex PCR; TCRdb's version includes in-frame clones alone and lacks a portion of them. The table records 100,000 or so clones, roughly 90% of them present only once. The sequenced material came from peripheral blood. All receptors come from a man between 70 and 80 years old with acute or convalescent COVID-19.

This chain connects TRBV5-1 to TRBJ2-7; D not resolved. The length of the CDR3 is 14 residues. Trimming stripped 3 bases from V and 5 bases from J, with 15 bases between. Per germline, CDR1 SGHRS and CDR2 YFSETQ. The CDR3: CASSYDKTWDEQYF. As DNA, the CDR3 is TGCGCCAGCAGCTATGACAAGACGTGGGACGAGCAGTACTTC.

The chain has TRBV19 and TRBJ1-2; D is uncertain. The CDR3 is 15 residues long. Looked up from germline, CDR1 is LNHDA and CDR2 is SQIVND (reference sequence). Trimming took 6 bases from V and 2 from J, leaving 16 bases between them. The CDR3 DNA reads as TGTGCCAGTAGGAGCTCCGGGAACCTCAACTATGGCTACACCTTC. Its protein is CASRSSGNLNYGYTF.

The chain combines TRBV25-1 with TRBJ2-7; 8 bases are shared with TRBD1. From germline, CDR1 is MGHDK and CDR2 SYGVNS. The CDR3 consists of 13 residues. The ends lost 5 bases at V and 1 base at J; junction bases unmatched: 1. CDR3 nucleotide sequence: TGTGCCAGCAGTCGGACAGGGTCCTACGAGCAGTACTTC. Translation gives CASSRTGSYEQYF.

This clone was counted a single time. The chain has TRBV29-1 and TRBJ1-1; TRBD1 aligns across 8 bases. Germline V gives CDR1 SQVTM, CDR2 ANQGSEA. This CDR3 contains 13 residues. J was trimmed by 0 bases and V by 8 bases; bases with no gene match: 5. The CDR3 region has the DNA TGCAGCTCCTGGACAGGGATGAACACTGAAGCTTTCTTT. It translates to CSSWTGMNTEAFF.

The V call is TRBV19, the J call TRBJ2-3, with TRBD2 matching 8 bases. Per germline, CDR1 LNHDA and CDR2 SQIVND (reference sequence). V gave up 7 bases and J gave up 3 bases; unmatched junction bases: 6. This CDR3 is 14 amino acids long. The CDR3 sequence is CASTSSGSTDTQYF. The CDR3 DNA reads as TGTGCCAGTACCTCCAGCGGGAGTACAGATACGCAGTATTTT.

This sequence joins TRBV6-5 and TRBJ2-1; 7 bases are a match to TRBD2. Germline V gives CDR1 MNHEY, CDR2 SVGAGI. Losses at the gene ends were 4 bases for V and 7 bases for J; bases not matched to a gene: 7. CDR3 length: 14 residues. The CDR3 coding sequence is TGTGCCAGCAGTTCGGGCGGGAGTCGGAATGAGCAGTTCTTC. As protein: CASSSGGSRNEQFF.

In nucleotides, the CDR3 is TGTGCCAGCAGCGTAGGTCCAGGGGTTCAGCCCCAGCATTTT. Translating gives CASSVGPGVQPQHF. The rearrangement links TRBV9 to TRBJ1-5; TRBD1 is a possible D gene (6 bases). The germline V gene has CDR1 SGDLS and CDR2 YYNGEE. The CDR3 runs 14 residues. Deletions cut 0 bases from V and 6 bases from J, with 10 bases between.

The chain has TRBV7-9 and TRBJ1-1; TRBD1 might be the D (5 bases). The CDR3 extends over 15 amino acids. Germline assignment: CDR1 SEHNR and CDR2 FQNEAQ (reference sequence). The V gene lost 6 bases and the J gene lost 0 bases, with 14 bases spanning the gap. The CDR3 nucleotides read TGTGCCAGCAGAACAGGTCCTGCTATGAACACTGAAGCTTTCTTT. Translated: CASRTGPAMNTEAFF. The full variable domain, with the rest looked up from reference TRBV7-9 and TRBJ1-1, is DTGVSQNPRHKITKRGQNVTFRCDPISEHNRLYWYRQTLGQGPEFLTYFQNEAQLEKSRLLSDRFSAERPKGSFSTLEIQRTEQGDSAMYLCASRTGPAMNTEAFFGQGTRLTVV.

The CDR3 DNA follows: TGCGCCAGCCGACGACTAGCGGGAGTTACAGATACGCAGTATTTT. This encodes CASRRLAGVTDTQYF. This sequence joins TRBV4-1 and TRBJ2-3; TRBD2 aligns across 12 bases. CDR3 size: 15 residues. The germline V gene has CDR1 MGHRA and CDR2 YSYEKL. Unmatched junction bases numbered 6, after V lost 8 bases and J lost 3 bases.

The chain uses TRBV25-1 and TRBJ1-4; TRBD1 is a possible D gene (5 bases). The CDR3 totals 17 residues. Germline-derived CDR1 and CDR2 are MGHDK and SYGVNS. V shed 3 bases and J shed 1 base, with 15 bases lying between them. CDR3 region: CASSDGAGVLTNEKLFF. CDR3 DNA sequence: TGTGCCAGCAGTGACGGGGCGGGGGTCCTAACTAATGAAAAACTGTTTTTT. The variable domain in full, completed from reference TRBV25-1 and TRBJ1-4, reads EADIYQTPRYLVIGTGKKITLECSQTMGHDKMYWYQQDPGMELHLIHYSYGVNSTEKGDLSSESTVSRIRTEHFPLTLESARPSHTSQYLCASSDGAGVLTNEKLFFGSGTQLSVL.

This sequence joins TRBV23-1 and TRBJ1-1; TRBD1 is a possible D gene (5 bases). TRBV23-1 is given ORF status, its function remaining uncertain. The V gene lost 4 bases and the J gene lost 7 bases, with 16 bases spanning the gap. CDR3 length: 14 amino acids. In DNA, the CDR3 is TGCGCCAGCAGTCCCTGCAGGGAGGTCGGTGAAGCTTTCTTT. Its translation: CASSPCREVGEAFF.

The chain links TRBV29-1 to TRBJ1-1, with unresolved D. This CDR3 contains 12 residues. Trimming took 4 bases from V and 10 from J, leaving 16 bases between them. The germline V gene has CDR1 SQVTM and CDR2 ANQGSEA. The CDR3 protein is CSVAPSGSSAFF. For the CDR3, the DNA is TGCAGCGTTGCGCCAAGCGGCAGTTCAGCTTTCTTT. The entire variable domain, with the rest obtained from reference TRBV29-1 and TRBJ1-1, is as follows: SAVISQKPSRDICQRGTSLTIQCQVDSQVTMMFWYRQQPGQSLTLIATANQGSEATYESGFVIDKFPISRPNLTFSTLTVSNMSPEDSSIYLCSVAPSGSSAFFGQGTRLTVV.

About this clone itself: The identical CDR3 is also encoded by other nucleotide sequences in the sample. V is TRBV7-2 and J is TRBJ1-5; TRBD1 matches at 8 bases. The V gene end was trimmed by 4 bases and the J gene end by 4 bases; junction bases not matched to a gene: 3. The V gene's germline CDR1 is SGHTA and CDR2 FQGNSA. The length of the CDR3 is 14 residues. The CDR3 bases are TGTGCCAGCAGCTCTCGACAGGGGAATCAGCCCCAGCATTTT. Translating it yields CASSSRQGNQPQHF. The full variable domain, its missing parts supplied by reference TRBV7-2 and TRBJ1-5, is GAGVSQSPSNKVTEKGKDVELRCDPISGHTALYWYRQSLGQGLEFLIYFQGNSAPDKSGLPSDRFSAERTGGSVSTLTIQRTQQEDSAVYLCASSSRQGNQPQHFGDGTRLSIL.

The rearrangement joins TRBV6-6 to TRBJ1-1; D may be TRBD1 (5 bases). Between the trimmed V and J ends, which lost 11 bases and 0 bases, there was a span of 19 bases. The CDR3 covers 15 residues. The germline gives CDR1 MNHNY, CDR2 SVGAGI (reference sequence). The CDR3 nucleotides are TGTGCCGCCGGGGGGAAGCAGGGCATGAACACTGAAGCTTTCTTT. This gives the protein CAAGGKQGMNTEAFF.

This clone was seen only a few times. The V gene is TRBV7-9, the J gene TRBJ1-6; 11 nucleotides align to TRBD1. This CDR3 contains 14 residues. Germline CDR1 and CDR2: SEHNR and FQNEAQ (reference sequence). With 5 bases clipped from V and 6 bases from J, the junction kept 0 bases outside the gene matches. The CDR3 bases are TGTGCCAGCAGCGGGACAGGGGGTAATTCACCCCTCCACTTT. Encoded protein: CASSGTGGNSPLHF. Combining the CDR3 with reference TRBV7-9 and TRBJ1-6 gives the whole variable domain DTGVSQNPRHKITKRGQNVTFRCDPISEHNRLYWYRQTLGQGPEFLTYFQNEAQLEKSRLLSDRFSAERPKGSFSTLEIQRTEQGDSAMYLCASSGTGGNSPLHFGNGTRLTVT.

The gene calls are TRBV6-7 and TRBJ2-2; D uncertain. Being an ORF, TRBV6-7 has a function that is uncertain. Trimming pared 1 base from V and 0 bases from J, leaving 9 bases between. This CDR3 has 16 residues. Here the CDR3 reads CASSYWLLANTGELFF. Here the CDR3 DNA reads TGTGCCAGCAGTTACTGGCTCCTAGCGAACACCGGGGAGCTGTTTTTT.

V is TRBV9 and J is TRBJ1-6; 9 nucleotides align to TRBD1. Germline lookup yields CDR1 SGDLS and CDR2 YYNGEE. Germline trimming cut 3 bases from V and 6 bases from J; bases unmatched to any gene: 1. The CDR3 is 14 amino acids. In DNA form, the CDR3 reads TGTGCCAGCAGCGAGACAGGGGGTAATTCACCCCTCCACTTT. Translated, it gives CASSETGGNSPLHF.

This chain connects TRBV24-1 to TRBJ2-5; D gene ambiguous. The CDR3 extends over 12 amino acids. V lost 4 bases and J lost 5, with 7 bases in between. Germline values: CDR1 KGHDR, CDR2 SFDVKD. The CDR3 coding sequence is TGTGCCACCAGTGACCAACGGGAGACCCAGTACTTC. Amino acid sequence: CATSDQRETQYF.

CDR3 amino acids: CASSRGLANYGYTF. As DNA, the CDR3 is TGTGCCAGCAGTAGGGGGCTGGCTAACTATGGCTACACCTTC. The chain recombines TRBV27 with TRBJ1-2; 7 nucleotides align to TRBD1. The CDR3 is 14 amino acids. J gave up 0 bases and V 5 bases, and 3 bases lay outside the gene matches. The germline V gene has CDR1 MNHEY and CDR2 SMNVEV (reference sequence).

This chain joins TRBV6-5 and TRBJ1-2; no firm D call. The CDR3 consists of 15 residues. Germline lookup yields CDR1 MNHEY and CDR2 SVGAGI. Trimming removed 0 bases at V and 4 bases at J, with 12 bases between. This CDR3 is CASSYSTNRGYGYTF. CDR3 coding DNA: TGTGCCAGCAGTTACTCAACAAACCGGGGCTATGGCTACACCTTC.

The genes are TRBV7-9 and TRBJ1-1; TRBD1 is a possible D gene (5 bases). The V and J ends lost 3 bases and 0 bases respectively, with 8 bases between them. The germline V gene encodes CDR1 SEHNR and CDR2 FQNEAQ (reference sequence). The CDR3 spans 14 residues. The CDR3 loop reads CASSFGGVNTEAFF. In DNA form, the CDR3 reads TGTGCCAGCAGCTTCGGGGGAGTGAACACTGAAGCTTTCTTT.

The genes are TRBV7-2 and TRBJ1-5, with D uncertain. CDR3 length: 15 amino acids. CDR1 and CDR2 from the germline V gene are SGHTA and FQGNSA. Trimming shortened V by 5 bases and J by 5 bases, and 16 bases separated the two germline ends. CDR3 amino acids: CASSRDIGEHQPQHF. CDR3 bases: TGTGCCAGCAGCCGGGATATTGGGGAGCATCAGCCCCAGCATTTT.

The rearrangement links TRBV18 to TRBJ2-4; 10 bases line up with TRBD1. Germline V CDR1 and CDR2: KGHSH, LQKENI. Germline trimming cut 6 bases from V and 1 base from J; bases unmatched to any gene: 6. The CDR3 loop spans 16 amino acids. The CDR3 protein is CASSQPGQGAKNIQYF. The CDR3 bases are TGTGCCAGCTCCCAACCGGGACAGGGGGCCAAAAACATTCAGTACTTC. Filled out from reference TRBV18 and TRBJ2-4, the complete variable domain reads NAGVMQNPRHLVRRRGQEARLRCSPMKGHSHVYWYRQLPEEGLKFMVYLQKENIIDESGMPKERFSAEFPKEGPSILRIQQVVRGDSAAYFCASSQPGQGAKNIQYFGAGTRLSVL.